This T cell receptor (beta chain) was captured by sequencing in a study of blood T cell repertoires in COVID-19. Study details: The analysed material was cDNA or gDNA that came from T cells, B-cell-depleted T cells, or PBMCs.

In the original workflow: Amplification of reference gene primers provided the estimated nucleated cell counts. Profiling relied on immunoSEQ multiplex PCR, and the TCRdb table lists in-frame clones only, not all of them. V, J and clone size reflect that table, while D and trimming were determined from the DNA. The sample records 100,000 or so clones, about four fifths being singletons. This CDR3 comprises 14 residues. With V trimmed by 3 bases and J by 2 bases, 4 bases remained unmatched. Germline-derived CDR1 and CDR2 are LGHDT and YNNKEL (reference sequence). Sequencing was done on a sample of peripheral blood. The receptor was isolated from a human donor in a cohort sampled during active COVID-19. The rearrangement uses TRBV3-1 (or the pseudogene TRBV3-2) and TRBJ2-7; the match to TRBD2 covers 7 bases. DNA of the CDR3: TGTGCCAGCAGCCAGAGCCTAGCGGCCTACGAGCAGTACTTC. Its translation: CASSQSLAAYEQYF.